This T cell receptor (beta chain) was sequenced during a study of cytomegalovirus exposure and HLA in healthy donors. Whole-study context: The early release's HLA-typed donors yielded tens of millions of unique TCRs.

This clone was seen just once. Antigen unknown. The PCR used 60 Vbeta and 13 Jbeta primers. Sequenced by immunoSEQ multiplex PCR; TCRdb stores in-frame clones only, minus some. The data hold 150,000 to 200,000 clones, with roughly 83% observed a single time. Study-level findings and limits: The study listed 164 cytomegalovirus-associated TCR beta chains. Available immune exposure information was restricted to CMV serostatus only. A later analysis reported that several of the most significant clusters appeared to be linked to common viral pathogens, among them Epstein-Barr virus.

This CDR3 has 16 residues. Germline V lookup: CDR1 LNHDA, CDR2 SQIVND (reference sequence). V lost 1 base, J lost 2 bases, and 5 bases stayed unmatched. The chain couples TRBV19 to TRBJ1-5, with 7 bases lining up with TRBD1. The sample consisted of PBMCs. The receptor's source is a woman between 45 and 65 years old in good health and CMV-seronegative. The CDR3 DNA reads TGTGCCAGTAGTATAGCCGTACAGGGGCGCAATCAGCCCCAGCATTTT. It yields the protein CASSIAVQGRNQPQHF.